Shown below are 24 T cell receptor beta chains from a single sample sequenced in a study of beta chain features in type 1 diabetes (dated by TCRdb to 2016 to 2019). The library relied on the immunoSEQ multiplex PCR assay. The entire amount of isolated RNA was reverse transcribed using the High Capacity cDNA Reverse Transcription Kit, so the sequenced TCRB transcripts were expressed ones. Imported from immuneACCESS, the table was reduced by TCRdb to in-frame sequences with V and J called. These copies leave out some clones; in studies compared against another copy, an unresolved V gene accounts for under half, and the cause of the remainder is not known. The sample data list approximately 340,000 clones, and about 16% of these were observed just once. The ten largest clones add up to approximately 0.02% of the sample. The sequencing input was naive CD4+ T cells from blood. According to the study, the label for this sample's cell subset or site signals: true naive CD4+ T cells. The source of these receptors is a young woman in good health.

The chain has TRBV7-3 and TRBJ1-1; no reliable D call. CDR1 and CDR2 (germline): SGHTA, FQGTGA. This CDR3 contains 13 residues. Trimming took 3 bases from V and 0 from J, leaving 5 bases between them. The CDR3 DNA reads TGTGCCAGCAGCTTTACGGTGAACACTGAAGCTTTCTTT. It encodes CASSFTVNTEAFF. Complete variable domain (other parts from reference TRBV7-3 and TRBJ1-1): GAGVSQTPSNKVTEKGKYVELRCDPISGHTALYWYRQSLGQGPEFLIYFQGTGAADDSGLPNDRFFAVRPEGSVSTLKIQRTERGDSAVYLCASSFTVNTEAFFGQGTRLTVV.

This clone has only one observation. DNA of the CDR3: TGTGCCAGCTCACCCCAAGGGACTGCCAGCTCCTACGAGCAGTACTTC. Its translation is CASSPQGTASSYEQYF. The V call is TRBV18, the J call TRBJ2-7, with D perhaps matching TRBD2 (6 bases). Between the trimmed V and J ends, which lost 3 bases and 0 bases, there was a span of 15 bases. This CDR3 has 16 amino acids. Germline V lookup: CDR1 KGHSH, CDR2 LQKENI. The full variable domain, in which reference TRBV18 and TRBJ2-7 provide the parts outside the CDR3, is NAGVMQNPRHLVRRRGQEARLRCSPMKGHSHVYWYRQLPEEGLKFMVYLQKENIIDESGMPKERFSAEFPKEGPSILRIQQVVRGDSAAYFCASSPQGTASSYEQYFGPGTRLTVT.

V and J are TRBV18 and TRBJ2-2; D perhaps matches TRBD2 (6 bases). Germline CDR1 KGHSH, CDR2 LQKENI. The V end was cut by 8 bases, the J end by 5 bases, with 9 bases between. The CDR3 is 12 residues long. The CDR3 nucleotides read TGTGCCAGCGGAGGGGCGACCGGGGAGCTGTTTTTT. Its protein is CASGGATGELFF. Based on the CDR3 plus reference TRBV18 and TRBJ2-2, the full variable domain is NAGVMQNPRHLVRRRGQEARLRCSPMKGHSHVYWYRQLPEEGLKFMVYLQKENIIDESGMPKERFSAEFPKEGPSILRIQQVVRGDSAAYFCASGGATGELFFGEGSRLTVL.

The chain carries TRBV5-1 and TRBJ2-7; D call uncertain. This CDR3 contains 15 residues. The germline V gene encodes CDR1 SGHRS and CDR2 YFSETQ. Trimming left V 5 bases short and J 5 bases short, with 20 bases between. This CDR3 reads CASRAVPVPRDEQYF. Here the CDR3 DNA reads TGCGCCAGCAGGGCGGTCCCCGTCCCCCGGGACGAGCAGTACTTC.

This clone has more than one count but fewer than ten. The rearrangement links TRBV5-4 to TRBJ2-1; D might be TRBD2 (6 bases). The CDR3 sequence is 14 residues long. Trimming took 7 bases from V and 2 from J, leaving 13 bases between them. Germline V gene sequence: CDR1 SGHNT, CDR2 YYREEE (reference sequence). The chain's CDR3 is CASYSGRAYNEQFF. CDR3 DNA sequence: TGTGCCAGCTATAGCGGACGTGCCTACAATGAGCAGTTCTTC.

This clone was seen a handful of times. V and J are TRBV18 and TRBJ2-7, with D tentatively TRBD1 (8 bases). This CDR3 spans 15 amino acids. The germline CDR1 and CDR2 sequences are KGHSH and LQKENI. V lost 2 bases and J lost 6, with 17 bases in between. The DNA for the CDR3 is TGTGCCAGCTCACCAACTTCTAACAGGGGGGGCGAGCAGTACTTC. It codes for CASSPTSNRGGEQYF.

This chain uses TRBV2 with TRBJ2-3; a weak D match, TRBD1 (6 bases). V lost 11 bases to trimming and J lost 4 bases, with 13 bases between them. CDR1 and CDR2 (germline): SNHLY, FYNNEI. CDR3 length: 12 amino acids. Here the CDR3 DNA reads TGTGCCGGGGAAACAGGGTCAGATACGCAGTATTTT. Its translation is CAGETGSDTQYF.

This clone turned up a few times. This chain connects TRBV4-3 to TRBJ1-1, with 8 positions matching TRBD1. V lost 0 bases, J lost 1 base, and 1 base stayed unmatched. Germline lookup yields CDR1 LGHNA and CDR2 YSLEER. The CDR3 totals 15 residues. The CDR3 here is CASSQDRGRNTEAFF. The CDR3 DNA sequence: TGCGCCAGCAGCCAAGACAGGGGGCGGAACACTGAAGCTTTCTTT.

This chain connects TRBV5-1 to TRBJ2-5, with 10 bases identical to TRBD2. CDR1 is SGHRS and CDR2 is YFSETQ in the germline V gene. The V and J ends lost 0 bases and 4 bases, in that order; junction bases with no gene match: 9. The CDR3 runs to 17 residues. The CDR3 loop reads CASSLDLAGVRGETQYF. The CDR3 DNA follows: TGCGCCAGCAGCTTGGATCTAGCGGGAGTGAGGGGAGAGACCCAGTACTTC.

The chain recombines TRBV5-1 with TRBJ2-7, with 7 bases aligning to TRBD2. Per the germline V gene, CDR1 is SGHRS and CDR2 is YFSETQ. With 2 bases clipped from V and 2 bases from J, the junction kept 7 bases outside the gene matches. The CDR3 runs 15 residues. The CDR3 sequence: CASSFSSAGTYEQYF. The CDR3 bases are TGCGCCAGCAGCTTTTCTTCAGCGGGGACCTACGAGCAGTACTTC. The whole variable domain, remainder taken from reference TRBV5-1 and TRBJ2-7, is KAGVTQTPRYLIKTRGQQVTLSCSPISGHRSVSWYQQTPGQGLQFLFEYFSETQRNKGNFPGRFSGRQFSNSRSEMNVSTLELGDSALYLCASSFSSAGTYEQYFGPGTRLTVT.

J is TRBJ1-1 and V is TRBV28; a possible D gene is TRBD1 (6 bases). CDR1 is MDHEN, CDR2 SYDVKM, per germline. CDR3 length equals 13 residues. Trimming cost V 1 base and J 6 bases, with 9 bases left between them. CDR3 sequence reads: CASSLSGDAEAFF. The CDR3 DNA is TGTGCCAGCAGTTTATCAGGGGACGCTGAAGCTTTCTTT.

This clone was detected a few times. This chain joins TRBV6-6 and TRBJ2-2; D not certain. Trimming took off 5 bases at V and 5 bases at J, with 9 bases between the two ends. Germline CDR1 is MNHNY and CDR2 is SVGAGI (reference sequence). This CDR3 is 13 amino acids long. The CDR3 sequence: CASSPTQTGELFF. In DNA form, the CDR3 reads TGTGCCAGCAGTCCGACACAGACCGGGGAGCTGTTTTTT.

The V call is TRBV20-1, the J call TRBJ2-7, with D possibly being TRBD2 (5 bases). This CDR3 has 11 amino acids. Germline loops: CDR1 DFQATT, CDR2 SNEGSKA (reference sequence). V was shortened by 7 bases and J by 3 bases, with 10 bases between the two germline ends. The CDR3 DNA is TGCAGTGGCGGGCCCAGCTACGAGCAGTACTTC. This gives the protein CSGGPSYEQYF.

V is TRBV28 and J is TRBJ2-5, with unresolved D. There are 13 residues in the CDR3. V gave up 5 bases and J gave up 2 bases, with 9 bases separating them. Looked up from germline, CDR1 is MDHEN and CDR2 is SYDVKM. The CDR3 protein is CASSQTPQETQYF. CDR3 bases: TGTGCCAGCAGTCAGACTCCACAAGAGACCCAGTACTTC.

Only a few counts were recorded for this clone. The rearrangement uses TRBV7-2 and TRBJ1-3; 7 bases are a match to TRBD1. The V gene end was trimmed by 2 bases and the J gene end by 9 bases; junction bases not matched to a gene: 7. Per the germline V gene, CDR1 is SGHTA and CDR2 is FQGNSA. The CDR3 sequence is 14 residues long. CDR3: CASSLRTSGGTIYF. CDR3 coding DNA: TGTGCCAGCAGCTTACGTACTTCAGGGGGCACCATATATTTT.

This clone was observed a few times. The CDR3 DNA follows: TGCAGCGTTGTTACAGGGTTGGGCACTGAAGCTTTCTTT. It is translated as CSVVTGLGTEAFF. The V and J genes are TRBV29-1 and TRBJ1-1, with D maybe TRBD1 (6 bases). V was pared by 4 bases and J by 4 bases, with 13 bases between. This CDR3 comprises 13 residues. CDR1 and CDR2 from the germline V gene are SQVTM and ANQGSEA.

The CDR3 DNA is TGTGCCAGCTCTTCCCTCTCAGGGGGCGCGATCCAGCCCCAGCATTTT. It translates to CASSSLSGGAIQPQHF. The chain is built from TRBV18 and TRBJ1-5, with TRBD1 identical over 8 bases. J lost 7 bases, V lost 6 bases, and 14 bases had no gene match. The CDR3 length is 16 residues. The germline V gene has CDR1 KGHSH and CDR2 LQKENI.

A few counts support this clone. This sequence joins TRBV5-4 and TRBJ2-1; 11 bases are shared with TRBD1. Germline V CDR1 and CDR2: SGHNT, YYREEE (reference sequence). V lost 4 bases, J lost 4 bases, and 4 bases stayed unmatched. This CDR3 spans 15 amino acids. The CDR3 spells CASSVGQGAYNEQFF. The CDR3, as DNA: TGTGCCAGCAGCGTCGGACAGGGGGCTTACAATGAGCAGTTCTTC.

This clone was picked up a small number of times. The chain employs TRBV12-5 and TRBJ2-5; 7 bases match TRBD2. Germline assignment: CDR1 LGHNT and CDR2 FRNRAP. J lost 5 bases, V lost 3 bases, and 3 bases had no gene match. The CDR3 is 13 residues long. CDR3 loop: CASGLAGLETQYF. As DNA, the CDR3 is TGTGCTAGTGGTTTAGCGGGGTTGGAGACCCAGTACTTC.

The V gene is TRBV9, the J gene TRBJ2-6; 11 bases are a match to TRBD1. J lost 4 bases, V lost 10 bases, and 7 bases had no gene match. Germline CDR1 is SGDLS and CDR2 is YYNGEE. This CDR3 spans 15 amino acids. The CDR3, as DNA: TGTGCCTCCGGGACAGGGGGTTCAGGGGCCAACGTCCTGACTTTC. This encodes CASGTGGSGANVLTF.

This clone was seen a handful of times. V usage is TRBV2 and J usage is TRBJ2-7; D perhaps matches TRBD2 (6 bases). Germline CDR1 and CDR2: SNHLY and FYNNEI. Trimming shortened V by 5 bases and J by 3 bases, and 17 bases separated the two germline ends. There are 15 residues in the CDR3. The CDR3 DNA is TGTGCCAGCAGTCTCGTACGGCGGGGCTACTACGAGCAGTACTTC. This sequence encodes CASSLVRRGYYEQYF.

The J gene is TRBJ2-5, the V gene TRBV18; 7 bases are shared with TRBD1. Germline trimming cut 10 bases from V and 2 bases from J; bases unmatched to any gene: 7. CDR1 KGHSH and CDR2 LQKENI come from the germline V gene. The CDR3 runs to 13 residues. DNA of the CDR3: TGTGCCACGGTACGGGACAGACAAGAGACCCAGTACTTC. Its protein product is CATVRDRQETQYF.

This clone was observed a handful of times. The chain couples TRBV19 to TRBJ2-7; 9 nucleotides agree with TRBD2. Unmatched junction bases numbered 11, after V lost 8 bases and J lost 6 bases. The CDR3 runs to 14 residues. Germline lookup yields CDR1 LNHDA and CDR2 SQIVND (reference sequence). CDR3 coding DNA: TGTGCCAGTCGACCTAGCGGGAAGGCTAGCGAGCAGTACTTC. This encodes CASRPSGKASEQYF.

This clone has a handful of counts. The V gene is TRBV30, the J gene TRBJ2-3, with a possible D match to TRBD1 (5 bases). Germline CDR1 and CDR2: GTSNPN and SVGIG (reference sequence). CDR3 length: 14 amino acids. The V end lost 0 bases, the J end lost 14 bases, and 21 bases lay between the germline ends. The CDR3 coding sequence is TGTGCCTGGAGTGTAGTTAATACGAAGGGGATCTCGTATTTT. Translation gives CAWSVVNTKGISYF.